These 20 T cell receptor beta chains came from one sample sequenced in a study of T cell changes during pregnancy in multiple sclerosis. The repertoire was sequenced with immunoSEQ multiplex PCR; TCRdb's copy has only in-frame clones and lacks some. The table has 30,000 to 45,000 clones, about nine tenths seen once; the top ten hold around 0.47%. The source material was CD4+ T cells from peripheral blood mononuclear cells, sampled in the second trimester of pregnancy. The source is a female donor in good health, enrolled as a control in a pregnancy study.

A single count supports this clone. V usage is TRBV30 and J usage is TRBJ1-2, with 9 bases that match TRBD1. The V gene's germline CDR1 is GTSNPN and CDR2 SVGIG (reference sequence). The CDR3 loop spans 16 amino acids. With V trimmed by 2 bases and J by 0 bases, 7 bases remained unmatched. CDR3 amino acids: CAWSPDRGGPNYGYTF. The CDR3, as DNA: TGTGCCTGGAGTCCCGACAGGGGGGGACCTAACTATGGCTACACCTTC. Filled out from reference TRBV30 and TRBJ1-2, the complete variable domain reads SQTIHQWPATLVQPVGSPLSLECTVEGTSNPNLYWYRQAAGRGLQLLFYSVGIGQISSEVPQNLSASRPQDRQFILSSKKLLLSDSGFYLCAWSPDRGGPNYGYTFGSGTRLTVV.

This rearrangement joins TRBV15 to TRBJ1-2; D unclear. With 0 bases removed from V and 2 bases from J, the gap between germline ends came to 13 bases. This CDR3 has 16 residues. Germline lookup yields CDR1 LNHNV and CDR2 YYDKDF (reference sequence). This chain's CDR3 is CATSRDPLGTNYGYTF. The CDR3 nucleotides read TGTGCCACCAGCAGAGATCCCCTCGGTACCAACTATGGCTACACCTTC.

V usage is TRBV7-8 and J usage is TRBJ1-5; D not certain. V lost 1 base to trimming and J lost 8 bases, with 18 bases between them. Germline V CDR1 and CDR2: SGHVS, FQNEAQ. The CDR3 length is 16 residues. The CDR3 loop is CASSLVAGFGGEPQHF. CDR3 nucleotide sequence: TGTGCCAGCAGCTTAGTGGCTGGGTTCGGCGGTGAGCCCCAGCATTTT.

The chain couples TRBV29-1 to TRBJ1-1; TRBD1 might be the D (6 bases). V was cut by 7 bases and J by 6 bases, with 12 bases left in between. CDR3 length equals 11 residues. Germline CDR1 is SQVTM and CDR2 is ANQGSEA. DNA of the CDR3: TGCAGCGCCGCAGGGGTAGCTGAAGCTTTCTTT. Amino acids: CSAAGVAEAFF. The variable domain in full, with the rest retrieved from reference TRBV29-1 and TRBJ1-1, is SAVISQKPSRDICQRGTSLTIQCQVDSQVTMMFWYRQQPGQSLTLIATANQGSEATYESGFVIDKFPISRPNLTFSTLTVSNMSPEDSSIYLCSAAGVAEAFFGQGTRLTVV.

J is TRBJ1-6 and V is TRBV12-5; the D gene is possibly TRBD1 (6 bases). V was clipped by 1 base and J by 7 bases, with 11 bases between them. CDR1 and CDR2 (germline): LGHNT, FRNRAP. The length of the CDR3 is 15 residues. DNA of the CDR3: TGTGCTAGTGGTTTGGGTTACAGGGAAAATTCACCCCTCCACTTT. Translating gives CASGLGYRENSPLHF.

CDR3 protein: CASSWTGREEKLFF. DNA of the CDR3: TGTGCCAGCAGTTGGACAGGGCGCGAGGAAAAACTGTTTTTT. The chain combines TRBV6-6 with TRBJ1-4; 8 positions match TRBD1. CDR1 MNHNY and CDR2 SVGAGI come from the germline V gene (reference sequence). Losses at the gene ends were 4 bases for V and 8 bases for J; bases not matched to a gene: 6. The CDR3 sequence is 14 residues long.

The chain employs TRBV28 and TRBJ2-5, with D hard to call. This CDR3 region has 15 residues. CDR1 is MDHEN, CDR2 SYDVKM, per germline. V was clipped by 6 bases and J by 1 base, with 15 bases between them. The CDR3: CASSPTSVSQETQYF. The DNA for the CDR3 is TGTGCCAGCAGCCCGACTTCGGTTTCCCAAGAGACCCAGTACTTC.

The CDR3 DNA sequence: TGTGCCAGCAGTTTATCCCCGGGACAGGGGGGGGGCACTGAAGCTTTCTTT. Translation: CASSLSPGQGGGTEAFF. This chain connects TRBV27 to TRBJ1-1; 11 bases align to TRBD1. Trimming removed 0 bases from V and 4 bases from J; junction bases left unmatched: 7. Germline V lookup: CDR1 MNHEY, CDR2 SMNVEV (reference sequence). The CDR3 covers 17 residues.

V is TRBV30 and J is TRBJ1-2; 11 bases fit TRBD1. Per germline, CDR1 GTSNPN and CDR2 SVGIG (reference sequence). The trim removed 4 bases at V and 4 bases at J, leaving 5 bases unmatched. This CDR3 contains 14 residues. DNA of the CDR3: TGTGCCTGGAAGATCGGACAGGGGGCCTATGGCTACACCTTC. This encodes CAWKIGQGAYGYTF.

This chain uses TRBV6-1 with TRBJ2-1; TRBD2 matches 9 bases. Germline V CDR1 and CDR2: MNHNS, SASEGT. With V trimmed by 7 bases and J by 4 bases, 5 bases remained unmatched. The CDR3 spans 14 residues. CDR3 sequence (DNA): TGTGCCAGCATGCTAGCGGGACTATACAATGAGCAGTTCTTC. Its translation: CASMLAGLYNEQFF.

V usage is TRBV20-1 and J usage is TRBJ2-1; no definite D call. Germline V gene data show CDR1 as DFQATT and CDR2 as SNEGSKA (reference sequence). This CDR3 has 11 residues. V was trimmed by 0 bases and J by 13 bases, leaving 10 bases between them. The CDR3 region is CSARDVATQFF. In nucleotides, the CDR3 is TGCAGTGCTAGAGATGTGGCAACCCAGTTCTTC.

V gene TRBV7-9 combines with J gene TRBJ1-2, with a possible D match to TRBD1 (5 bases). In germline, CDR1 is SEHNR, CDR2 FQNEAQ (reference sequence). Trimming stripped 3 bases from V and 4 bases from J, with 15 bases between. This CDR3 comprises 15 residues. In DNA form, the CDR3 reads TGTGCCAGCAGCTTGCGGGGCAGGGATGGCTATGGCTACACCTTC. Amino acid sequence: CASSLRGRDGYGYTF. Filled out from reference TRBV7-9 and TRBJ1-2, the complete variable domain reads DTGVSQNPRHKITKRGQNVTFRCDPISEHNRLYWYRQTLGQGPEFLTYFQNEAQLEKSRLLSDRFSAERPKGSFSTLEIQRTEQGDSAMYLCASSLRGRDGYGYTFGSGTRLTVV.

The chain is built from TRBV14 and TRBJ2-2; D is unresolved. This CDR3 has 15 residues. The germline gives CDR1 SGHDN, CDR2 FVKESK. V was cut by 4 bases and J by 4 bases, with 13 bases left in between. The CDR3 protein is CASSRSRVGTGELFF. The CDR3 region has the DNA TGTGCCAGCAGCCGGAGTAGAGTGGGCACCGGGGAGCTGTTTTTT.

The count of this clone is one. This rearrangement joins TRBV18 to TRBJ2-5; tentative D call: TRBD1 (5 bases). The CDR3 spans 15 residues. Germline CDR1 KGHSH, CDR2 LQKENI. Trimming pared 2 bases from V and 4 bases from J, leaving 14 bases between. The DNA of the CDR3 is TGTGCCAGCTCACCAGGGCAGGGAAGGGGAGAGACCCAGTACTTC. Translated: CASSPGQGRGETQYF.

The J gene is TRBJ2-1, the V gene TRBV6-1; the match to TRBD2 covers 10 bases. The CDR3 runs to 14 residues. Germline trimming cut 6 bases from V and 2 bases from J; bases unmatched to any gene: 1. Germline CDR1 MNHNS, CDR2 SASEGT. Written as DNA, the CDR3 is TGTGCCAGCAGCACTAGCGGGGCCTACAATGAGCAGTTCTTC. The encoded protein is CASSTSGAYNEQFF.

This clone rates as medium-sized. The chain is built from TRBV5-1 and TRBJ2-2; TRBD2 is a possible D gene (5 bases). Trimming took off 3 bases at V and 7 bases at J, with 13 bases between the two ends. This CDR3 is 14 amino acids long. Germline V gives CDR1 SGHRS, CDR2 YFSETQ. The CDR3 DNA sequence: TGCGCCAGCAGCTCCACACAAGCGGACGGGGAGCTGTTTTTT. It yields the protein CASSSTQADGELFF.

The J gene is TRBJ2-1, the V gene TRBV2, with 10 bases matching TRBD1. There are 13 residues in the CDR3. CDR1 is SNHLY, CDR2 FYNNEI, per germline. The V segment lost 6 bases and the J segment 7 bases; nucleotides outside the gene matches: 3. The CDR3: CASRDRGWNEQFF. CDR3 coding DNA: TGTGCCAGCAGGGACAGGGGGTGGAATGAGCAGTTCTTC.

The CDR3 sequence: CASSRGLAGGPHEQYF. The CDR3 DNA reads TGCGCCAGCAGTCGCGGACTAGCGGGAGGGCCCCACGAGCAGTACTTC. The chain is built from TRBV5-1 and TRBJ2-7; 15 nucleotides line up with TRBD2. The CDR3 has 16 residues. The V segment lost 5 bases and the J segment 5 bases; nucleotides outside the gene matches: 8. CDR1 is SGHRS and CDR2 is YFSETQ in the germline V gene.

The chain is built from TRBV30 and TRBJ1-1; perhaps TRBD1 as D (5 bases). The V and J ends lost 3 bases and 6 bases respectively, with 17 bases between them. The CDR3 spans 14 residues. Germline values: CDR1 GTSNPN, CDR2 SVGIG (reference sequence). The CDR3 reads CAWRGPGAGAEAFF. CDR3 in DNA: TGTGCCTGGAGGGGGCCGGGAGCGGGGGCTGAAGCTTTCTTT.

V and J are TRBV18 and TRBJ1-3; 7 positions agree with TRBD1. V was clipped by 3 bases and J by 13 bases; unmatched bases: 9. This CDR3 region has 13 residues. CDR1 and CDR2 (germline): KGHSH, LQKENI. The DNA of the CDR3 is TGTGCCAGCTCACCCTTTCCGGGACAGAAAATATATTTT. Translation gives CASSPFPGQKIYF.